One and the same sample provided the 9 T cell receptor beta chains below, sequenced in a study of shared clonotypes between healthy human individuals. The protocol was immunoSEQ multiplex PCR, while the TCRdb copy is restricted to in-frame clones and leaves out a portion. This table has some 1.5 million clones, around 97% appearing once. The sequenced sample was naive CD4+ T cells sorted from blood. Subset given: CD45RA+ positively selected. These receptors all come from a man aged 25 to 45 in good health.

The chain carries TRBV5-4 and TRBJ1-2; D is undetermined. Trimming removed 0 bases from V and 6 bases from J, with 9 bases in between. CDR1 SGHNT and CDR2 YYREEE come from the germline V gene (reference sequence). The CDR3 runs to 13 residues. The CDR3 nucleotides are TGTGCCAGCAGCTTGGACAGCGCACATGGCTACACCTTC. It is translated as CASSLDSAHGYTF.

The chain links TRBV11-2 to TRBJ2-1, with D possibly TRBD2 on 5 matching bases. The germline CDR1 and CDR2 sequences are SGHAT and FQNNGV. The CDR3 has 14 amino acids. With 3 bases removed from V and 7 bases from J, the gap between germline ends came to 13 bases. DNA for the CDR3: TGTGCCAGCAGCTTTGCCCGGCGAGGGAATGAGCAGTTCTTC. It yields the protein CASSFARRGNEQFF.

Comment on this clone: Other DNA sequences from this sample encode an identical CDR3 as well. The CDR3 DNA reads as TGCGCCAGCAGCTTAGATCCGGGCGCAGATACGCAGTATTTT. Its translation: CASSLDPGADTQYF. This chain links TRBV5-1 with TRBJ2-3; D gene ambiguous. The V end was cut by 2 bases, the J end by 4 bases, with 11 bases between. From germline, CDR1 is SGHRS and CDR2 YFSETQ. The CDR3 length is 14 residues.

The chain employs TRBV5-4 and TRBJ2-7; a possible D gene is TRBD2 (5 bases). Trimming removed 6 bases from V and 1 base from J, with 20 bases in between. This CDR3 is built from 16 residues. Germline V lookup: CDR1 SGHNT, CDR2 YYREEE (reference sequence). The DNA for the CDR3 is TGTGCCAGCACAAGTTCTTTGGCGGGCGCGTCCTACGAGCAGTACTTC. The encoded protein is CASTSSLAGASYEQYF.

This chain links TRBV10-3 with TRBJ2-7; no definite D call. This CDR3 has 12 residues. Trimming cost V 6 bases and J 2 bases, with 8 bases left between them. CDR1 ENHRY and CDR2 SYGVKD come from the germline V gene. The CDR3 DNA reads as TGTGCCATCAGGGGGTTGACCTACGAGCAGTACTTC. This sequence encodes CAIRGLTYEQYF.

J is TRBJ2-5 and V is TRBV11-2, with 7 bases aligning to TRBD2. The CDR3 sequence is 15 residues long. Germline CDR1 reads SGHAT; CDR2 reads FQNNGV. V lost 5 bases and J lost 5; bases outside the gene matches: 11. The CDR3, as DNA: TGTGCCAGCAGCCCGATGGGACTACCCCAGGAGACCCAGTACTTC. Translating gives CASSPMGLPQETQYF. The variable domain in full, with the rest retrieved from reference TRBV11-2 and TRBJ2-5, is EAGVAQSPRYKIIEKRQSVAFWCNPISGHATLYWYQQILGQGPKLLIQFQNNGVVDDSQLPKDRFSAERLKGVDSTLKIQPAKLEDSAVYLCASSPMGLPQETQYFGPGTRLLVL.

This clone was recorded only once. This CDR3 reads CATSSEGTGSPLSRQYF. In DNA form, the CDR3 reads TGTGCCACCAGCTCAGAGGGTACCGGGAGCCCCCTAAGTCGGCAGTACTTC. The chain recombines TRBV15 with TRBJ2-7, with D perhaps matching TRBD2 (6 bases). V gave up 5 bases and J gave up 9 bases, with 29 bases separating them. This CDR3 spans 17 amino acids. CDR1 and CDR2 (germline): LNHNV, YYDKDF (reference sequence).

DNA for the CDR3: TGTGCCAGCAGACACCGGGACAGAGGGGAGTACGAGCAGTACTTC. Translation gives CASRHRDRGEYEQYF. The chain carries TRBV6-1 and TRBJ2-7; 7 bases match TRBD1. Losses at the gene ends were 6 bases for V and 4 bases for J; bases not matched to a gene: 12. The germline V gene has CDR1 MNHNS and CDR2 SASEGT. The CDR3 is 15 residues long.

The rearrangement links TRBV7-9 to TRBJ2-1; 7 bases are a match to TRBD2. J was trimmed by 7 bases and V by 2 bases; bases with no gene match: 8. From germline, CDR1 is SEHNR and CDR2 FQNEAQ (reference sequence). The CDR3 is made up of 15 amino acids. The CDR3 is CASSLSTSRGNEQFF. The CDR3 region has the DNA TGTGCCAGCAGCTTATCGACTAGCCGGGGGAATGAGCAGTTCTTC.